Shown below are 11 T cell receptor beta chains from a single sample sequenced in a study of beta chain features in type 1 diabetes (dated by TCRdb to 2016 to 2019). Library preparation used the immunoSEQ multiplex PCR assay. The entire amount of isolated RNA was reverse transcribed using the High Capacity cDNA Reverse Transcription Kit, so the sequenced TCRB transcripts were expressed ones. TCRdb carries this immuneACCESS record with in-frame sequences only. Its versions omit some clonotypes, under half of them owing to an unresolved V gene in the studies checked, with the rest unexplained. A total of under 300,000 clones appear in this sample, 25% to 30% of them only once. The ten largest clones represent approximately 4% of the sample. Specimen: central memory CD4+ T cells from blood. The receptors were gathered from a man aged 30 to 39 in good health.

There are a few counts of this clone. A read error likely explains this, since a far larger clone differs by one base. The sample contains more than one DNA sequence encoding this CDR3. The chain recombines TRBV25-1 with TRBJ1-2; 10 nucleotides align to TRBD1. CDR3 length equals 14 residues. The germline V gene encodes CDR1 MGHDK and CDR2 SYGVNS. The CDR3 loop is CASSPRTGGSGYTF. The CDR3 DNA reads TGTGCGAGCAGTCCCAGGACAGGGGGAAGTGGCTACACCTTC.

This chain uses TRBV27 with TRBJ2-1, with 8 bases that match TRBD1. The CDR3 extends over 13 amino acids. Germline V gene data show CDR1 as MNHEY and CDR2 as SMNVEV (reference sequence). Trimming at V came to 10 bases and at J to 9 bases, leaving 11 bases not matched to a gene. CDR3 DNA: TGTGCCACCCAGCCAGACAGGGGCGGTGAGCAGTTCTTC. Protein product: CATQPDRGGEQFF.

Written as DNA, the CDR3 is TGTGCCAGCCTGTCCAGCGGGGACACAGATACGCAGTATTTT. Protein: CASLSSGDTDTQYF. The rearrangement uses TRBV7-2 and TRBJ2-3, with 7 positions matching TRBD2. The CDR3 is 14 amino acids. Germline loops: CDR1 SGHTA, CDR2 FQGNSA. V shed 8 bases, J shed 2 bases, and the junction held 7 bases outside the gene matches.

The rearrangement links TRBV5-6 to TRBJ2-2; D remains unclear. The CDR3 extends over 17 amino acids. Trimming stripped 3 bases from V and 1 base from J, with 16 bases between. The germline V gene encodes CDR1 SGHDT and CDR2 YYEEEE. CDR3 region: CASSSLTYTRNTGELFF. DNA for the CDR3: TGTGCCAGCAGCTCCCTGACCTACACGCGGAACACCGGGGAGCTGTTTTTT.

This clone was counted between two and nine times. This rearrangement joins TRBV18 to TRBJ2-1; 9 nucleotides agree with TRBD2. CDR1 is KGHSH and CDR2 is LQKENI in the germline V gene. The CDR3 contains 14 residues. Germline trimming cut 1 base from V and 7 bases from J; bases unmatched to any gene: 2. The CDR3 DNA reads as TGTGCCAGCTCACCACAGCGGGGGGCGAATGAGCAGTTCTTC. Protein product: CASSPQRGANEQFF. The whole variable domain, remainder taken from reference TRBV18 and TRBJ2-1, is NAGVMQNPRHLVRRRGQEARLRCSPMKGHSHVYWYRQLPEEGLKFMVYLQKENIIDESGMPKERFSAEFPKEGPSILRIQQVVRGDSAAYFCASSPQRGANEQFFGPGTRLTVL.

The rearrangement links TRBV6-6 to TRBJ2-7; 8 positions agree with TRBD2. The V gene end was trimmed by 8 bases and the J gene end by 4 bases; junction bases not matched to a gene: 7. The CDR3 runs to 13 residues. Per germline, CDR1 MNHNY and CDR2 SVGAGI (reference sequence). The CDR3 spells CASETGGLYEQYF. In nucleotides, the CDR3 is TGTGCCAGCGAAACGGGAGGGTTGTACGAGCAGTACTTC.

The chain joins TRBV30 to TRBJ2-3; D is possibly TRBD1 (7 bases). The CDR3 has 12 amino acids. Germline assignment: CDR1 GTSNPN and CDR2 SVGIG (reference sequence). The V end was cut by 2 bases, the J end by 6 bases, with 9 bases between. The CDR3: CAWSQGGDTQYF. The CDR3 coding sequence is TGTGCCTGGAGTCAGGGGGGTGATACGCAGTATTTT.

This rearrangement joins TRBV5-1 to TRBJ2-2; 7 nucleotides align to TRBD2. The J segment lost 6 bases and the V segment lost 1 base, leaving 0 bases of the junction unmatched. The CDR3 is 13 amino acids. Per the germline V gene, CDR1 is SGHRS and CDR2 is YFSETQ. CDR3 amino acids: CASSLSGAGELFF. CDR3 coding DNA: TGCGCCAGCAGCTTGAGCGGGGCCGGGGAGCTGTTTTTT.

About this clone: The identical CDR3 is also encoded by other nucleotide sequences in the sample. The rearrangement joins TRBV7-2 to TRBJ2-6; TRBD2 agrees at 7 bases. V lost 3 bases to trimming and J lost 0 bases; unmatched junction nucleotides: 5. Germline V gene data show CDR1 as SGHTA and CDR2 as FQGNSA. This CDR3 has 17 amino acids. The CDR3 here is CASSFSGRSSGANVLTF. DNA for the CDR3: TGTGCCAGCAGCTTTAGCGGGCGCAGCTCTGGGGCCAACGTCCTGACTTTC. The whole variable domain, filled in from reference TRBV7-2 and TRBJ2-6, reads GAGVSQSPSNKVTEKGKDVELRCDPISGHTALYWYRQSLGQGLEFLIYFQGNSAPDKSGLPSDRFSAERTGGSVSTLTIQRTQQEDSAVYLCASSFSGRSSGANVLTFGAGSRLTVL.

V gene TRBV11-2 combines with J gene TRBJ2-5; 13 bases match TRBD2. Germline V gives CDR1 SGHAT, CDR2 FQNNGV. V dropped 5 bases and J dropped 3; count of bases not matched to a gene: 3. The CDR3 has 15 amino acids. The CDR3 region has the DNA TGTGCCAGCAGCACCGGACTAGCGGGGGAAGAGACCCAGTACTTC. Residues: CASSTGLAGEETQYF.

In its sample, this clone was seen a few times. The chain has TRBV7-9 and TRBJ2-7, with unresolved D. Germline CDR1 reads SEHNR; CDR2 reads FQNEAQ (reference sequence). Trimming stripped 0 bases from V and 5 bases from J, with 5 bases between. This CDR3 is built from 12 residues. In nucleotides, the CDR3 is TGTGCCAGCAGCTTAGCGCCCAACGAGCAGTACTTC. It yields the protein CASSLAPNEQYF.